This TCR beta chain comes out of a study of T cells in Graves' hyperthyroidism and ophthalmopathy. This clonotype was detected ten times or more. Authors of the study amplified TCR beta CDR3 regions from RNA transcripts. The HTBI primer set served for first-round RT-PCR of the TCR CDR3. TCRdb reanalysed the multiplex PCR reads using MiXCR and keeps one entry per CDR3 protein. Of some 600,000 distinct CDR3 sequences listed, over 11% are singletons. Trimming took 4 bases from V and 3 from J; bases not matched to a gene: 7. The germline V gene encodes CDR1 DFQATT and CDR2 SNEGSKA (reference sequence). There are 14 residues in the CDR3.

This clonotype originated in a woman in her twenties or thirties with Graves' hyperthyroidism that later progressed to Graves' ophthalmopathy. The chain employs TRBV20-1 and TRBJ2-5; TRBD1 aligns across 8 bases. The specimen sequenced was blood. CDR3 region: CSATTSGGEETQYF. The CDR3 region has the DNA TGCAGTGCTACTACCTCAGGGGGCGAAGAGACCCAGTACTTC.